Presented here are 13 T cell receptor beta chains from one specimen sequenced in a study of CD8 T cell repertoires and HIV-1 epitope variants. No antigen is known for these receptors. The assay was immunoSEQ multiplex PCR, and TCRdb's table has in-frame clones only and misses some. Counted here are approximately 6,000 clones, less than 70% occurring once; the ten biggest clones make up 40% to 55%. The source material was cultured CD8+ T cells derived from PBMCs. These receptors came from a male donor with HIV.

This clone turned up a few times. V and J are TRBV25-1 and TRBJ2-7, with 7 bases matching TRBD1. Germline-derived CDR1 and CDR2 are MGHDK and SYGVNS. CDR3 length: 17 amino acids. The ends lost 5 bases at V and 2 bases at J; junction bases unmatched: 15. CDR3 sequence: CASSPTVGLGQPYEQYF. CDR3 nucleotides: TGTGCCAGCAGTCCGACCGTAGGATTGGGACAGCCCTACGAGCAGTACTTC.

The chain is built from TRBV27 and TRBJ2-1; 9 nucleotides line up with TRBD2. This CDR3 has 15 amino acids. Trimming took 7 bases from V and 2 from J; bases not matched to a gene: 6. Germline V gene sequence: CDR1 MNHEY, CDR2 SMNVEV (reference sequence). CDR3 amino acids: CASNPGGGAYNEQFF. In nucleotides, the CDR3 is TGTGCCAGCAACCCCGGCGGGGGGGCCTACAATGAGCAGTTCTTC.

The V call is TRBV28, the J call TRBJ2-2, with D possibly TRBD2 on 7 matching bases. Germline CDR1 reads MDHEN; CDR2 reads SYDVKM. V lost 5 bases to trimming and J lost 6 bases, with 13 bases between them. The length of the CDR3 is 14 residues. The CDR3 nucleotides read TGTGCCAGCAGTCTAGAGGGGGGGGCCGGGGAGCTGTTTTTT. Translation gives CASSLEGGAGELFF.

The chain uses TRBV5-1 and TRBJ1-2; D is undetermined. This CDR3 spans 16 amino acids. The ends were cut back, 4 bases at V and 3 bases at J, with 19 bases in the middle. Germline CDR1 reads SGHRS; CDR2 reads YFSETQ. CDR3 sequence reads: CASSQDPVELDYGYTF. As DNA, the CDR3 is TGCGCCAGCAGCCAAGATCCCGTCGAACTCGACTATGGCTACACCTTC.

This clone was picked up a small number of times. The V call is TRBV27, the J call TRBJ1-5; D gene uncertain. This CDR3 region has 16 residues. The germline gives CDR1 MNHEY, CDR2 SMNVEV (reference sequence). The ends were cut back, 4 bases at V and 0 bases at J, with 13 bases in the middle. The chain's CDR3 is CASSSAVGISNQPQHF. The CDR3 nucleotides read TGTGCCAGCAGTTCCGCGGTCGGGATTAGCAATCAGCCCCAGCATTTT.

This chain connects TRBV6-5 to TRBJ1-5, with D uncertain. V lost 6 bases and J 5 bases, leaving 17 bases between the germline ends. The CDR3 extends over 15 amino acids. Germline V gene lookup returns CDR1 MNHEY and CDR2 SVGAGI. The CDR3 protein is CASSVDTDNYQPQHF. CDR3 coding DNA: TGTGCCAGCAGCGTAGACACCGACAACTATCAGCCCCAGCATTTT.

CDR3 region: CANTDTQYF. The CDR3 DNA reads TGTGCCAACACAGATACGCAGTATTTT. The J gene is TRBJ2-3, the V gene TRBV7-9; no definite D call. The V and J ends lost 10 bases and 2 bases respectively, with 1 base between them. CDR3 length: 9 residues. CDR1 SEHNR and CDR2 FQNEAQ come from the germline V gene (reference sequence). The complete variable domain, with remaining parts taken from reference TRBV7-9 and TRBJ2-3, reads DTGVSQNPRHKITKRGQNVTFRCDPISEHNRLYWYRQTLGQGPEFLTYFQNEAQLEKSRLLSDRFSAERPKGSFSTLEIQRTEQGDSAMYLCANTDTQYFGPGTRLTVL.

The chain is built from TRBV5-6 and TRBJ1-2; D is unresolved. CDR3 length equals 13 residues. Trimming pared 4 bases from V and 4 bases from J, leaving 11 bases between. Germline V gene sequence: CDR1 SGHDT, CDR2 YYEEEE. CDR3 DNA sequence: TGTGCCAGCAGCGAAGGGCCTCTCTATGGCTACACCTTC. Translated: CASSEGPLYGYTF.

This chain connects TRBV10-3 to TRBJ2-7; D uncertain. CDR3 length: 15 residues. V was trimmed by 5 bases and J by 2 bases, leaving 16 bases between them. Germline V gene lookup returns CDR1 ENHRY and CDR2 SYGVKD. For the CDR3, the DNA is TGTGCCATCAGTAAGGACGGAACCTCTACCTACGAGCAGTACTTC. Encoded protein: CAISKDGTSTYEQYF.

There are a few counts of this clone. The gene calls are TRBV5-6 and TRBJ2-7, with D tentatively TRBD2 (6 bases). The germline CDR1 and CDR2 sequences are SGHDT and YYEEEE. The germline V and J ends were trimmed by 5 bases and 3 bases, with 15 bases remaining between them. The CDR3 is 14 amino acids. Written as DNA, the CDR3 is TGTGCCAGCAGGCTAGGGGAGGATCACTACGAGCAGTACTTC. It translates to CASRLGEDHYEQYF.

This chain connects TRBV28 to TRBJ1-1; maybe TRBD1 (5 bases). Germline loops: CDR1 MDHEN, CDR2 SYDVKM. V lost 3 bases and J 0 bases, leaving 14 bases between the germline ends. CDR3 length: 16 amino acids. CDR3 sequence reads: CASSLIREDLNTEAFF. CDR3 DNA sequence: TGTGCCAGCAGTTTGATCAGGGAAGATTTGAACACTGAAGCTTTCTTT.

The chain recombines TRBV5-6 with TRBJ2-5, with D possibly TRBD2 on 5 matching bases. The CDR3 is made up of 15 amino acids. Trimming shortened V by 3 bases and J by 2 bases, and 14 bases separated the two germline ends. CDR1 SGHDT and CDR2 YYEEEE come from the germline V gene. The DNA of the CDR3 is TGTGCCAGCAGCTCCGCCGGGATAGATCAAGAGACCCAGTACTTC. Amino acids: CASSSAGIDQETQYF.

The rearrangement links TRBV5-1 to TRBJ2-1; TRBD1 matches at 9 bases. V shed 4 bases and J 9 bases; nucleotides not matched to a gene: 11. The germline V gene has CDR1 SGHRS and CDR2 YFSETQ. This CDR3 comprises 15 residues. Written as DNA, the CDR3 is TGCGCCAGCAGCCTCGACAGGGGGAAGGGAACTGAGCAGTTCTTC. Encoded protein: CASSLDRGKGTEQFF.